This T cell receptor (beta chain) was sequenced in a study of CD8 T cells in ankylosing spondylitis. Findings of the study overall: Some of these motif variants have turned up before, in reports on reactive arthritis synovial fluid and blood. For ankylosing spondylitis blood, a TCR beta motif of about eight highly homologous variants appeared characteristic. Disease-associated clonotypes exhibited CD8+ identity and were relatively infrequent in peripheral blood. It was reported that disease-linked clones were significantly enriched in matched ankylosing spondylitis synovial fluid.

Construction of TCR beta libraries was performed using quantitative 5'-RACE with molecular barcodes. TCRdb re-called the 5' RACE reads with MiXCR, one entry per CDR3 protein. The data hold 700,000 to 1,000,000 distinct CDR3 sequences, with about an eighth observed a single time. V shed 5 bases and J shed 2 bases, with 18 bases lying between them. The germline V gene encodes CDR1 DFQATT and CDR2 SNEGSKA (reference sequence). CDR3 length: 15 residues. This clonotype was counted between two and nine times. The antigen is undetermined. The genes are TRBV20-1 and TRBJ1-2; maybe TRBD1 (6 bases). Sequenced material: blood, either unsorted or a sorted T cell fraction (not recorded which). The TCR comes from a male donor with ankylosing spondylitis. Here the CDR3 reads CSAPPNRVFNYGYTF. CDR3 coding DNA: TGCAGTGCTCCGCCGAACAGGGTTTTCAACTATGGCTACACCTTC.